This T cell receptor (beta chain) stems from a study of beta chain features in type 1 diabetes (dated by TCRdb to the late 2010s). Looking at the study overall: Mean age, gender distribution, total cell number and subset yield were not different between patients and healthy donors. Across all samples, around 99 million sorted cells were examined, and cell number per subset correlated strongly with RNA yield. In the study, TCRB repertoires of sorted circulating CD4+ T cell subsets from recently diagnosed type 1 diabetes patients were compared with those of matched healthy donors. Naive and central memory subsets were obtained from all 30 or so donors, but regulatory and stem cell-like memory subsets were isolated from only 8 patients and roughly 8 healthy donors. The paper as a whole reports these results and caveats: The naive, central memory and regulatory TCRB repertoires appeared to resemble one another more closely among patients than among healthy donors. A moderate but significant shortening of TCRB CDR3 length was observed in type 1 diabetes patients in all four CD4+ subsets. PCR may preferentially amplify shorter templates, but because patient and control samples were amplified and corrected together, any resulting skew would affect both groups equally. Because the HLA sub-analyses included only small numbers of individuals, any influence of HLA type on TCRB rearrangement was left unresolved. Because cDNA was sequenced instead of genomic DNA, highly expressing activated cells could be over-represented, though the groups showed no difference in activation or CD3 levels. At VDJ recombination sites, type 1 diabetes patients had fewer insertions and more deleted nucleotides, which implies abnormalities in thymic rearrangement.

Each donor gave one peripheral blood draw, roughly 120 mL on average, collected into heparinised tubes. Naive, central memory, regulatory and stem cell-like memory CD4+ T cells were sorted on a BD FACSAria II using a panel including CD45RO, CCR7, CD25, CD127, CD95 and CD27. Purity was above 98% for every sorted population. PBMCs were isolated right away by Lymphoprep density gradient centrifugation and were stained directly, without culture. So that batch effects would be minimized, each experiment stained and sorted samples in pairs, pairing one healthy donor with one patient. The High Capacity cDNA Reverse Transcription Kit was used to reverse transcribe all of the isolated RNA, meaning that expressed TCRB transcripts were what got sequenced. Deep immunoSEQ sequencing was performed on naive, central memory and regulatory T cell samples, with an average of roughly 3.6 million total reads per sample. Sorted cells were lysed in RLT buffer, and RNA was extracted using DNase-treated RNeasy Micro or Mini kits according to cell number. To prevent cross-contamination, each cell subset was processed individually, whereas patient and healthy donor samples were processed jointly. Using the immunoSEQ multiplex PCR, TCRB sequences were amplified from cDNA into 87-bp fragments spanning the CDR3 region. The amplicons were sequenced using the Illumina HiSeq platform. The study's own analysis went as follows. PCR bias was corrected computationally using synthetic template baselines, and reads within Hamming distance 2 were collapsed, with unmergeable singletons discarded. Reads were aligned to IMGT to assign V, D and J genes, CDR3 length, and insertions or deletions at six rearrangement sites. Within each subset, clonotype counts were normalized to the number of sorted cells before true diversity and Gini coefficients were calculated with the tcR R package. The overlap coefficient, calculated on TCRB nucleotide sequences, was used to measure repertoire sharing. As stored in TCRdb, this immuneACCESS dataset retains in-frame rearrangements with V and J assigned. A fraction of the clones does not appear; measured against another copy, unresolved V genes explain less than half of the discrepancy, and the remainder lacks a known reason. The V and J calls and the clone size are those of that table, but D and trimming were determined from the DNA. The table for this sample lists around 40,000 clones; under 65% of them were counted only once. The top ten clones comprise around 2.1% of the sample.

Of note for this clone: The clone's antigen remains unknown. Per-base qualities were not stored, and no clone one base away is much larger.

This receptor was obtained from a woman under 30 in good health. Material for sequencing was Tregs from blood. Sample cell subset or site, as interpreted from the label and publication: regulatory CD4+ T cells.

The DNA reads as follows: TGTGCCAGCAGCCCCCCCCAAGCGGGATACTACGAGCAGTACTTC. It encodes CASSPPQAGYYEQYF. The V and J genes are TRBV7-9 and TRBJ2-5; 7 middle bases align to TRBD2. The DNA end favors TRBJ2-7, so the J call may be wrong. Taken from cysteine to phenylalanine, the CDR3 has 15 residues. The CDR3 DNA has 45 bases and is translated from base 1. From a lookup of the germline V gene (reference sequence), CDR1 and CDR2 are SEHNR and FQNEAQ.